In this sample, the clone carrying this T cell receptor beta chain turned up once. CDR3 size: 15 residues. V shed 2 bases, J shed 2 bases, and the junction held 5 bases outside the gene matches. CDR1 and CDR2 from the germline V gene are SQVTM and ANQGSEA. This specimen belongs to a study of blood T cell repertoires in COVID-19. Study context: Acute-phase and convalescent COVID-19 samples originated in the United States, Italy and Spain.

Enrollment of patients from Seattle took place during active infection, with longitudinal follow-up. TCRdb's table, derived via immunoSEQ multiplex PCR, lists solely in-frame clones and lacks some. This sample has 250,000 to 350,000 clones, with around 85% found just once. The chain carries TRBV29-1 and TRBJ2-2, with 7 bases matching TRBD2. This sequence originates from a human donor with COVID-19, enrolled during active disease. The donor label of this sample is uncertain. Specimen: peripheral blood. The CDR3 DNA sequence: TGCAGCGTTGAACTGGGGACTACTAACACCGGGGAGCTGTTTTTT. Translated: CSVELGTTNTGELFF.